This T cell receptor (beta chain) was captured by sequencing in a study of T-cell reconstitution after alpha-beta-depleted transplantation in children. Unique molecular identifiers were built into the TCRbeta library. TCRdb itself ran the PCR reads through MiXCR, one entry per CDR3 protein. The repertoire consists of 200,000 to 250,000 distinct CDR3 sequences, with about a tenth occurring once and the leading ten covering 28%. Germline V gene lookup returns CDR1 LGHDT and CDR2 YNNKEL (reference sequence). V gave up 4 bases and J gave up 2 bases; unmatched junction bases: 9. This CDR3 contains 16 residues. The table lists this clonotype with many counts.

V is TRBV3-1 and J is TRBJ2-7, with 9 bases aligning to TRBD2. The clonotype was recovered from a child younger than two with acute myeloid leukemia, due to receive a stem cell transplant. The source was PBMCs, collected before TCRalphabeta/CD19-depleted stem cell transplant. DNA of the CDR3: TGTGCCAGCAGCCGAAACCCTAGCGGGACTCCCTACGAGCAGTACTTC. The encoded protein is CASSRNPSGTPYEQYF.